Sequencing of this TCR beta chain was carried out in a study of cytomegalovirus exposure and HLA in healthy donors. On the study more broadly: In a previous analysis, some 120 million unique TCR beta sequences were found from 150 million to 200 million T cells.

About this clone: Its specificity is not known.

The PCR made use of 60 Vbeta and 13 Jbeta primers. Method: immunoSEQ multiplex PCR; TCRdb's copy keeps in-frame clones and lacks some. Here the sample table reports some 130,000 clones. Germline loops: CDR1 ENHRY, CDR2 SYGVKD. The CDR3 sequence is 16 residues long. Trimming shortened V by 0 bases and J by 0 bases, and 11 bases separated the two germline ends. Healthy bone marrow donors made up the donor group. Study outcomes and limitations: In vitro, a few CMV-associated chains proved specific for CMV antigens. In a later analysis, V- and J-gene trimming of beta chains associated with a DCLRE1C missense variant, replicated independently.

This receptor was obtained from a young man in good health and CMV-seronegative. Material: PBMCs. The rearrangement links TRBV10-3 to TRBJ1-1, with no clear D. CDR3 protein: CAISESKAGMNTEAFF. The CDR3, as DNA: TGTGCCATCAGTGAGTCGAAGGCAGGAATGAACACTGAAGCTTTCTTT.